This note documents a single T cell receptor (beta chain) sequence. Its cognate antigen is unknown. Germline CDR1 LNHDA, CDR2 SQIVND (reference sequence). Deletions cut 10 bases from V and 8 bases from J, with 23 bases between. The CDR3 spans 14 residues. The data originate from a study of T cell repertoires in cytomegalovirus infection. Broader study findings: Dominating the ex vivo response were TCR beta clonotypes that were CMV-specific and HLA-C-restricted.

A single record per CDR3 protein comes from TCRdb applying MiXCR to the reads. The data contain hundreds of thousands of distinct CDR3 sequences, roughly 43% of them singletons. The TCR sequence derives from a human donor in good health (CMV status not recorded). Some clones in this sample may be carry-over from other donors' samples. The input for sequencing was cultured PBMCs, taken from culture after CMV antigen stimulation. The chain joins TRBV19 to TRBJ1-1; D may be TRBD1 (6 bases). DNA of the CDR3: TGTGCCACGATCCCAGGAAACGGACAGCAAGAAGCTTTCTTT. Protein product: CATIPGNGQQEAFF.